This T cell receptor beta chain was captured in a study of T cells in tuberculosis (dated 2018 in TCRdb). For the study in its entirety: To characterize T cells specific for the mycobacterial lipid antigen glucose monomycolate (GMM), the study used CD1B tetramers together with high-throughput TCR immunosequencing. In a South African clinical cohort, IGRA-negative adolescents, IGRA-positive adolescents with latent tuberculosis and adults with active tuberculosis were compared, with roughly 10 people in each group. PBMC from active tuberculosis patients were archived either before standard anti-tuberculosis treatment began or within 7 days of its start.

The immunoSEQ multiplex PCR assay was used to generate TCR libraries, with TCR-beta and/or TCR-alpha/delta assays applied to each sample. Amplified TCR libraries were sequenced on the Illumina high-throughput platform. The paper's data handling went like this. Clustering and dimensionality reduction relied on pairwise TCRdist distances among GMM-specific receptors from T cells that were either sorted ex vivo or expanded in vitro. Each clinical repertoire was scored by mean NN-distance, the average TCRdist to the nearest 10% of tetramer-positive reference sequences. To compute GEM TCR motif frequency, the fraction of unique TCRs matching known GEM sequences by V/J usage and CDR3 length was calculated. Active tuberculosis was classified by linear discriminant analysis with leave-one-out cross-validation, implemented in scikit-learn. This immuneACCESS table, as held by TCRdb, lists in-frame sequences with V and J called but not all clones. Of the missing ones, under half trace to an unresolved V gene in checked studies; the others have no known cause. That table supplies the V and J calls and clone size; D and trimming were determined from the DNA. This sample is represented by about 34,000 clones; approximately 93% of them were singletons. Clones ranked in the top ten supply 11% of the sample.

General conclusions and limits of the study: Clinical samples were selected based on the availability of cryopreserved specimens, with adults included as active tuberculosis cases and adolescents included as controls. The smaller NN-distances were partly driven by shorter CDR3-alpha lengths in active tuberculosis patients, and the difference for TCR-beta did not reach statistical significance. With the diverse GMM-specific repertoire as input, a classifier achieved around 90% accuracy (AUROC roughly 0.88), whereas GEM motif frequencies as input gave 60% to 70% accuracy. Compared with IGRA-negative controls, TCR-alpha repertoires from active tuberculosis had smaller mean NN-distances to GMM-specific TCRs, which suggests that these TCRs underwent clonal expansion.

The time point label, read with the paper, signifies: new active TB diagnosis, blood taken before or within 7 days of starting treatment. Active tuberculosis patients were HIV-seronegative South African adults aged 18 years or older with a new diagnosis. Confirmation of active tuberculosis was based on positive sputum smear microscopy and/or a positive M. tuberculosis culture. Immunosequencing was performed on unsorted cryopreserved PBMC, with 90,000 to 100,000 T cells per clinical donor covered on average. Remarks on this clone: It lacks a known antigen. No per-base quality is available; no much larger clone lies one base away.

This sequence was found in an adult with tuberculosis. The sample was PBMCs, taken at tuberculosis diagnosis.

The CDR3 reads CASSTSSGSSYEQYF. The DNA sequence is TGTGCCAGTAGTACCTCTAGCGGGAGCTCCTACGAGCAGTACTTC. Recombination joined TRBV19 with TRBJ2-7; 10 bases in the middle match TRBD2. In the germline V gene (reference sequence), CDR1 corresponds to LNHDA and CDR2 to SQIVND. The germline V and J ends show losses of 4 bases and 0 bases respectively, and no gene match explains 3 bases of the junction. The CDR3 measures 15 amino acids from cysteine to phenylalanine. The CDR3 DNA has 45 bases and is translated from base 1.